A single sample gave rise to the 12 T cell receptor beta chains below, sequenced in a study of blood T cell repertoires in COVID-19. Method: immunoSEQ multiplex PCR; TCRdb's copy keeps in-frame clones and lacks some. The data hold about 160,000 clones, with 80% to 85% observed a single time. The sequenced material came from peripheral blood. These TCRs come from a woman over 75 with active or convalescent COVID-19.

The chain carries TRBV5-1 and TRBJ1-3; D is unclear. Germline V gene sequence: CDR1 SGHRS, CDR2 YFSETQ. The CDR3 loop spans 16 amino acids. V was cut by 3 bases and J by 0 bases, with 13 bases left in between. The CDR3, as DNA: TGCGCCAGCAGCTCGCTTCCGGCAGGCTCTGGAAACACCATATATTTT. Translation gives CASSSLPAGSGNTIYF.

This rearrangement joins TRBV19 to TRBJ2-7; the match to TRBD1 covers 9 bases. The J segment lost 3 bases and the V segment lost 5 bases, leaving 14 bases of the junction unmatched. Germline CDR1 is LNHDA and CDR2 is SQIVND (reference sequence). The CDR3 length is 17 residues. The CDR3 protein is CASSRGQGPSGVYEQYF. The CDR3 DNA follows: TGTGCCAGTAGTCGGGGACAGGGACCTTCGGGGGTCTACGAGCAGTACTTC.

This chain connects TRBV18 to TRBJ2-7; 7 nucleotides align to TRBD2. Germline CDR1 is KGHSH and CDR2 is LQKENI. The V and J ends lost 3 bases and 6 bases, in that order; junction bases with no gene match: 8. The CDR3 spans 14 residues. The CDR3 nucleotides read TGTGCCAGCTCACCCCGGGGAGGGTTGGGCGAGCAGTACTTC. Translating gives CASSPRGGLGEQYF. Full variable domain (rest looked up from reference TRBV18 and TRBJ2-7): NAGVMQNPRHLVRRRGQEARLRCSPMKGHSHVYWYRQLPEEGLKFMVYLQKENIIDESGMPKERFSAEFPKEGPSILRIQQVVRGDSAAYFCASSPRGGLGEQYFGPGTRLTVT.

The chain uses TRBV2 and TRBJ2-7; TRBD1 matches at 9 bases. From germline, CDR1 is SNHLY and CDR2 FYNNEI. Trimming cost V 6 bases and J 3 bases; bases outside gene matches: 3. CDR3 length: 13 residues. Here the CDR3 DNA reads TGTGCCAGCAGCCGGGACAGGGACTACGAGCAGTACTTC. Translated: CASSRDRDYEQYF.

The chain links TRBV14 to TRBJ1-2, with a weak D call TRBD1 (5 bases). Germline values: CDR1 SGHDN, CDR2 FVKESK. With 5 bases removed from V and 5 bases from J, the gap between germline ends came to 18 bases. The CDR3 is 15 amino acids. The CDR3 here is CASSVRQSPVYGYTF. The CDR3 DNA follows: TGTGCCAGCAGCGTCCGACAGTCCCCGGTGTATGGCTACACCTTC.

This chain connects TRBV12-3 or TRBV12-4 to TRBJ2-4; D is perhaps TRBD2 (6 bases). The V gene lost 6 bases and the J gene lost 7 bases, with 7 bases spanning the gap. The CDR3 has 11 residues. The CDR3 DNA reads TGTGCCAGCAGGGAGGGGAACATTCAGTACTTC. It specifies CASREGNIQYF.

CDR3 sequence reads: CASSGRLAGRYTGELFF. For the CDR3, the DNA is TGTGCCAGCAGTGGAAGACTAGCGGGCAGATACACCGGGGAGCTGTTTTTT. The chain couples TRBV6-4 to TRBJ2-2; 10 bases map to TRBD2. From germline, CDR1 is MRHNA and CDR2 SNTAGT. After removal of 4 bases from V and 3 bases from J, the junction contained 8 bases not matched to a gene. This CDR3 spans 17 amino acids.

V usage is TRBV10-3 and J usage is TRBJ1-1; 9 positions match TRBD1. Trimming cost V 2 bases and J 4 bases; bases outside gene matches: 2. CDR3 length equals 14 residues. The V gene's germline CDR1 is ENHRY and CDR2 SYGVKD. The CDR3 loop reads CAISETGGGTEAFF. In nucleotides, the CDR3 is TGTGCCATCAGTGAGACAGGGGGCGGCACTGAAGCTTTCTTT.

The rearrangement joins TRBV11-3 to TRBJ2-7; TRBD1 aligns across 7 bases. Germline assignment: CDR1 SGHNT and CDR2 YENEEA. The CDR3 is made up of 14 amino acids. V lost 5 bases to trimming and J lost 2 bases; unmatched junction nucleotides: 6. CDR3 in DNA: TGTGCCAGCAGCAACAGGGGCGGGCCCTACGAGCAGTACTTC. Translated, it gives CASSNRGGPYEQYF.

The chain carries TRBV3-1 (or the pseudogene TRBV3-2) and TRBJ2-1; TRBD1 might be the D (5 bases). Trimming pared 1 base from V and 10 bases from J, leaving 8 bases between. Germline CDR1 and CDR2: LGHDT and YNNKEL (reference sequence). The CDR3 runs 12 residues. The CDR3 bases are TGTGCCAGCAGCCAAGTACGGACAGAGCAGTTCTTC. As protein: CASSQVRTEQFF.

The chain combines TRBV12-3 or TRBV12-4 with TRBJ1-1; D unclear. This CDR3 is 13 amino acids long. V was pared by 6 bases and J by 5 bases, with 13 bases between. The CDR3 DNA follows: TGTGCCAGCAGGGCCGGGGTAGGTACTGAAGCTTTCTTT. The encoded protein is CASRAGVGTEAFF.

V and J are TRBV28 and TRBJ1-6; tentatively, D is TRBD1 (6 bases). Germline CDR1 reads MDHEN; CDR2 reads SYDVKM. V was cut by 6 bases and J by 2 bases, with 17 bases left in between. There are 17 residues in the CDR3. The CDR3 DNA is TGTGCCAGCAGATTTACAGGGAAGGAGACCTATAATTCACCCCTCCACTTT. Translated: CASRFTGKETYNSPLHF.